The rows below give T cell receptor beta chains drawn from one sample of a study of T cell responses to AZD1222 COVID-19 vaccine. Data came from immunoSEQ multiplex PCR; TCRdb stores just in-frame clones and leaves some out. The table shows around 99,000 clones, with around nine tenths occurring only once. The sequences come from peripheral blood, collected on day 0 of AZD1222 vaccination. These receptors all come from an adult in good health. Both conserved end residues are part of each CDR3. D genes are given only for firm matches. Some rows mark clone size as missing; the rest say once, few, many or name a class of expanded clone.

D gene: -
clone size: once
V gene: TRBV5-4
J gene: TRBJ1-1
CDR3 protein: CASSGASQSRAEAFF
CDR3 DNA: TGTGCCAGCAGCGGGGCCTCCCAGTCGAGGGCTGAAGCTTTCTTT

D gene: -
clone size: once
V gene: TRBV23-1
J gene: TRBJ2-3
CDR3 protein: CASSHATPQSSDPDTQYF
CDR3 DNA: TGCGCCAGCAGTCATGCGACACCCCAATCCAGTGATCCAGATACGCAGTATTTT

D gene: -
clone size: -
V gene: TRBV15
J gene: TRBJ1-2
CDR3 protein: CATSLDQDYGYTF
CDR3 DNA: TGTGCCACCAGTCTTGATCAGGACTATGGCTACACCTTC

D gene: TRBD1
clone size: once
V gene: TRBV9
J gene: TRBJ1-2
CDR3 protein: CASSVDTGGNYGYTF
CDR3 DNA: TGTGCCAGCAGCGTAGATACAGGGGGTAACTATGGCTACACCTTC

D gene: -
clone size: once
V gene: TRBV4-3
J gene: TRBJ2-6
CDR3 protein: CASSQDPLRSGANVLTF
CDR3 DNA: TGCGCCAGCAGCCAAGACCCACTTAGGTCTGGGGCCAACGTCCTGACTTTC

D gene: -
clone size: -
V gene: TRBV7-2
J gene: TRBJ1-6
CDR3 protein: CASSFGGAISPLHF
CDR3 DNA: TGTGCCAGCAGCTTCGGGGGGGCAATTTCACCCCTCCACTTT

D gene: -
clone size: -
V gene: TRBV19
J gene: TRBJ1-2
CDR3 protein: CASSIPGNGYTF
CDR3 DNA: TGTGCCAGTAGTATCCCCGGGAATGGCTACACCTTC

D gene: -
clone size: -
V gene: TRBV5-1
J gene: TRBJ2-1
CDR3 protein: CASSLSLDNEQFF
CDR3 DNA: TGCGCCAGCAGCCTCTCCCTGGACAATGAGCAGTTCTTC

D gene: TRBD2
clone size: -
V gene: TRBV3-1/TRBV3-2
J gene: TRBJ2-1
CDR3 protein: CASSQVSFIGGDYNEQFF
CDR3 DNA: TGTGCCAGCAGCCAAGTCTCGTTTATTGGGGGGGACTACAATGAGCAGTTCTTC

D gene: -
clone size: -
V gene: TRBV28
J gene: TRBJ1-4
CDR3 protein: CATEGSNEKLFF
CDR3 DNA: TGTGCCACTGAGGGCTCTAATGAAAAACTGTTTTTT

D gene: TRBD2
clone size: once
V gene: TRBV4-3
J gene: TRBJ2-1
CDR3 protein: CASSRSGTSGDYNEQFF
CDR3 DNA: TGCGCCAGCAGCCGGAGCGGGACTAGCGGGGACTACAATGAGCAGTTCTTC

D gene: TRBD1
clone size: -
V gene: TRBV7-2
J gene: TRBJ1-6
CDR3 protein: CASSPQGAGSPLHF
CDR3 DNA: TGTGCCAGCAGCCCTCAGGGGGCCGGGTCACCCCTCCACTTT

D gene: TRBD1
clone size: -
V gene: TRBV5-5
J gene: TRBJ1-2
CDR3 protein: CASSLMDRVGGYTF
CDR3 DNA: TGTGCCAGCAGCTTGATGGACAGGGTAGGGGGCTACACCTTC

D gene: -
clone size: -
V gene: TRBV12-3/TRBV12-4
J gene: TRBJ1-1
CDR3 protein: CASRQGLNTEAFF
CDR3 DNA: TGTGCCAGCAGGCAAGGGTTGAACACTGAAGCTTTCTTT

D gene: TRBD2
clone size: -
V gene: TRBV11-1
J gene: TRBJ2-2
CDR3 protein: CASSLGGGANTGELFF
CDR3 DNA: TGTGCCAGCAGCTTAGGCGGGGGAGCGAACACCGGGGAGCTGTTTTTT

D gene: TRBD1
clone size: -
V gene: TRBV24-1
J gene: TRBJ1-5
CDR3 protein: CATSDSTGGINQPQHF
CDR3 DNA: TGTGCCACCAGTGATTCGACAGGGGGAATCAATCAGCCCCAGCATTTT

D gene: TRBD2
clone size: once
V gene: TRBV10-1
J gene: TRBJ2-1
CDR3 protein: CASNKRGSNEQFF
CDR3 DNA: TGCGCCAGCAATAAGCGGGGCTCCAATGAGCAGTTCTTC

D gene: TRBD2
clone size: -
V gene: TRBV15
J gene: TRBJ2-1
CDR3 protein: CATSRVGGLAGLQRFWSYNEQFF
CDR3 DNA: TGTGCCACCAGCAGAGTAGGGGGACTAGCGGGACTTCAGAGATTTTGGTCCTACAATGAGCAGTTCTTC

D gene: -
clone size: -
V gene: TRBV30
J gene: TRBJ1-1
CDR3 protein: CAWSGAERTEAFF
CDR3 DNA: TGTGCCTGGAGTGGGGCAGAGCGGACTGAAGCTTTCTTT

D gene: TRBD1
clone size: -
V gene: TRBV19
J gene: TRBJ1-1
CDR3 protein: CASSLTPRGYTEAFF
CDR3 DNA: TGTGCCAGTAGTCTTACTCCCAGGGGGTACACTGAAGCTTTCTTT

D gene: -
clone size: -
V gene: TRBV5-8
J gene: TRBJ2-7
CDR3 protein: CASSLGRIQLRGYEQYF
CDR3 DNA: TGTGCCAGCAGCTTGGGACGGATCCAACTAAGGGGCTACGAGCAGTACTTC

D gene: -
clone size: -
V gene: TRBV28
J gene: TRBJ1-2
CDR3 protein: CASSLQWGYTF
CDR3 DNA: TGTGCCAGCAGTTTACAGTGGGGCTACACCTTC

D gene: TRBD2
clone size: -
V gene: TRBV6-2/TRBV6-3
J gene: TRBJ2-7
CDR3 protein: CASSPNLSGVSYEQYF
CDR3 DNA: TGTGCCAGCAGCCCAAACCTAAGCGGGGTATCCTACGAGCAGTACTTC

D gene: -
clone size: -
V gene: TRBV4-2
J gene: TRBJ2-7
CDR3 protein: CASSQDPLAPEQYF
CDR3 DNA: TGTGCCAGCAGCCAAGATCCCCTAGCACCCGAGCAGTACTTC

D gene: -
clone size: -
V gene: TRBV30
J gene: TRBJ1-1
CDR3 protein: CAWTQGSEAFF
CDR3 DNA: TGTGCCTGGACCCAGGGATCCGAAGCTTTCTTT

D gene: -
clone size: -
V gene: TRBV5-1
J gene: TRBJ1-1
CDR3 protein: CASSLELLNTEAFF
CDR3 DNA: TGCGCCAGCAGCTTGGAGCTCCTGAACACTGAAGCTTTCTTT

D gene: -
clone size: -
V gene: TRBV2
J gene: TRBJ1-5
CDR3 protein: CASSEQEQPQHF
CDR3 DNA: TGTGCCAGCAGTGAACAGGAGCAGCCCCAGCATTTT

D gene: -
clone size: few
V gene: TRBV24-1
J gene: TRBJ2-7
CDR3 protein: CATSDSTGTYGSYEQYF
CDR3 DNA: TGTGCCACCAGTGATTCAACCGGGACATACGGTTCCTACGAGCAGTACTTC

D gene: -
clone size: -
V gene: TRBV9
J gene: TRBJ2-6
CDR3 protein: CASSVIGTGANVLTF
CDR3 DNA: TGTGCCAGCAGCGTAATAGGGACTGGGGCCAACGTCCTGACTTTC

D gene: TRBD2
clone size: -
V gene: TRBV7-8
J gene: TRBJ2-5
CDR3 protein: CASSQLAGGPNNQETQYF
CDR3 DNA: TGTGCCAGCAGCCAACTAGCGGGGGGACCCAACAACCAAGAGACCCAGTACTTC

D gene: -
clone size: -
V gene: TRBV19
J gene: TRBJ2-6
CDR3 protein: CASSTQGAGANVLTF
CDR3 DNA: TGTGCCAGTAGTACGCAGGGCGCTGGGGCCAACGTCCTGACTTTC